This entry lists 10 T cell receptor beta chains sequenced from one sample in a study of cytomegalovirus exposure and HLA in healthy donors. PCR employed 60 Vbeta and 13 Jbeta primers. Produced via immunoSEQ multiplex PCR; TCRdb's table is partial and in-frame only. This table has roughly 150,000 clones, about 79% appearing once. Material: PBMCs. Receptors were obtained from a woman aged 25 to 39 in good health and CMV-seronegative.

This chain connects TRBV5-5 to TRBJ2-1; D uncertain. V lost 0 bases and J 3 bases, leaving 7 bases between the germline ends. Germline CDR1 reads SGHKS; CDR2 reads YYEKEE (reference sequence). CDR3 length equals 14 residues. DNA for the CDR3: TGTGCCAGCAGCTTGGAAGTCGGCTACAATGAGCAGTTCTTC. It is translated as CASSLEVGYNEQFF.

CDR3 sequence (DNA): TGTGCCAGCAGCGTAGGACAGGGGGCGAACGAGCAGTACTTC. Encoded protein: CASSVGQGANEQYF. V and J are TRBV9 and TRBJ2-7; TRBD1 agrees at 10 bases. The CDR3 extends over 14 amino acids. CDR1 SGDLS and CDR2 YYNGEE come from the germline V gene. The junction had 2 bases not matched to a gene; V was cut back by 0 bases and J by 5 bases.

This clone was seen a handful of times. The chain joins TRBV25-1 to TRBJ2-7, with 8 positions matching TRBD1. This CDR3 is built from 14 residues. After removal of 1 base from V and 5 bases from J, the junction contained 4 bases not matched to a gene. The germline V gene encodes CDR1 MGHDK and CDR2 SYGVNS. Here the CDR3 DNA reads TGTGCCAGCAGTGAATTGGCAGGGGGCAACGAGCAGTACTTC. It specifies CASSELAGGNEQYF.

The rearrangement links TRBV4-1 to TRBJ2-7; TRBD1 matches at 7 bases. CDR3 size: 15 residues. V lost 3 bases and J lost 6; bases outside the gene matches: 11. Germline V gene lookup returns CDR1 MGHRA and CDR2 YSYEKL. CDR3 sequence: CASSQRLDRALEQYF. The CDR3 DNA follows: TGCGCCAGCAGCCAGAGGTTAGACAGGGCCCTCGAGCAGTACTTC.

DNA of the CDR3: TGCAGCATCTCCGGAGGGGGCGCTTACACCGGGGAGCTGTTTTTT. Its translation: CSISGGGAYTGELFF. This rearrangement joins TRBV29-1 to TRBJ2-2, with D possibly matching TRBD1 (7 bases). Trimming took 8 bases from V and 3 from J, leaving 19 bases between them. Germline CDR1 is SQVTM and CDR2 is ANQGSEA. The CDR3 totals 15 residues.

The chain carries TRBV5-6 and TRBJ1-2; D gene uncertain. CDR1 and CDR2 (germline): SGHDT, YYEEEE. V lost 2 bases and J lost 3, with 11 bases in between. The CDR3 covers 14 residues. The CDR3 nucleotides read TGTGCCAGCAGCTTCCCGCAGCAGGACTATGGCTACACCTTC. Its protein is CASSFPQQDYGYTF.

The chain carries TRBV27 and TRBJ1-6, with D perhaps matching TRBD1 (5 bases). Germline assignment: CDR1 MNHEY and CDR2 SMNVEV (reference sequence). Trimming took 3 bases from V and 7 from J, leaving 10 bases between them. The CDR3 is made up of 14 amino acids. The CDR3 region has the DNA TGTGCCAGCAGTTTGGGGCTTCAAAATTCACCCCTCCACTTT. Translating it yields CASSLGLQNSPLHF.

The chain is built from TRBV5-1 and TRBJ2-7; TRBD1 might be the D (5 bases). Trimming stripped 1 base from V and 3 bases from J, with 8 bases between. There are 13 residues in the CDR3. Germline V lookup: CDR1 SGHRS, CDR2 YFSETQ. CDR3 DNA: TGCGCCAGCAGCTTGACAGGCTTCTACGAGCAGTACTTC. This translates into CASSLTGFYEQYF.

This rearrangement joins TRBV11-3 to TRBJ2-1; 7 nucleotides match TRBD1. The CDR3 spans 14 residues. Germline values: CDR1 SGHNT, CDR2 YENEEA. J gave up 2 bases and V 5 bases, and 3 bases lay outside the gene matches. The CDR3: CASSEGQPYNEQFF. In nucleotides, the CDR3 is TGTGCCAGCAGCGAGGGACAGCCCTACAATGAGCAGTTCTTC.

The chain couples TRBV6-1 to TRBJ1-2; TRBD1 might be the D (6 bases). Germline V gives CDR1 MNHNS, CDR2 SASEGT. The CDR3 totals 13 residues. V lost 2 bases and J 3 bases, leaving 7 bases between the germline ends. The CDR3 DNA reads as TGTGCCAGCAGTGAACGGACAGACTATGGCTACACCTTC. Protein product: CASSERTDYGYTF.